The present TCR beta chain was sequenced within a study of graft-versus-host responses after intestinal transplantation. Assay used: immunoSEQ multiplex PCR; TCRdb lists only in-frame clones, some missing. The repertoire holds under 90,000 clones, about nine tenths seen once, with over 0.55% in the top ten. Trimming cost V 1 base and J 7 bases; bases outside gene matches: 7. The CDR3 runs to 15 residues. The germline V gene has CDR1 SGHRS and CDR2 YFSETQ. The chain joins TRBV5-1 to TRBJ2-2, with 7 bases lining up with TRBD1. This TCR derives from a human patient who received an intestinal transplant, so some T cells may come from the graft donor. The sample in question was PBMCs, obtained 98 days after intestinal transplantation. The CDR3 DNA reads TGCGCCAGCAGCTTGCTAAGGGGGCAGGTCGGGGAGCTGTTTTTT. Residues: CASSLLRGQVGELFF.